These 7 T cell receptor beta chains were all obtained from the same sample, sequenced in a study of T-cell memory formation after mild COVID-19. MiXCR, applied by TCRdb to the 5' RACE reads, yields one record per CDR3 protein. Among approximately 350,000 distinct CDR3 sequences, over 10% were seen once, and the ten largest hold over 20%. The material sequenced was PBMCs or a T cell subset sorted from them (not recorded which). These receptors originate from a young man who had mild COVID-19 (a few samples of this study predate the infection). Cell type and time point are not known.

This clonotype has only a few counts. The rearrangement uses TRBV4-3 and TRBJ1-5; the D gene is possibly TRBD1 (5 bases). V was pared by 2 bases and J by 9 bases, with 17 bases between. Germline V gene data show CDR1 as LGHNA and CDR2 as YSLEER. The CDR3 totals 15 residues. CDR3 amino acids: CASSQRATAPGPQHF. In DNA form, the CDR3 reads TGCGCCAGCAGCCAACGTGCGACAGCACCGGGGCCCCAGCATTTT.

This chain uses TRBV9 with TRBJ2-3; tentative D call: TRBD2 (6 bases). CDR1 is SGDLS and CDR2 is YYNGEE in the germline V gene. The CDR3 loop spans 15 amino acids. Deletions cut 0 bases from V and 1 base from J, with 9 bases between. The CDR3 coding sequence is TGTGCCAGCAGCGTAGGCGCTAGCGGCACAGATACGCAGTATTTT. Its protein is CASSVGASGTDTQYF.

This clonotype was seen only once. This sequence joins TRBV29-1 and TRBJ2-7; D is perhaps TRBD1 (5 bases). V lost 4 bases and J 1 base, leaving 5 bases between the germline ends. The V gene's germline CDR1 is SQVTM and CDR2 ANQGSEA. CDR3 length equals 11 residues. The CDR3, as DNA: TGCAGCGTTGGACAGTCCTACGAGCAGTACTTC. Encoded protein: CSVGQSYEQYF.

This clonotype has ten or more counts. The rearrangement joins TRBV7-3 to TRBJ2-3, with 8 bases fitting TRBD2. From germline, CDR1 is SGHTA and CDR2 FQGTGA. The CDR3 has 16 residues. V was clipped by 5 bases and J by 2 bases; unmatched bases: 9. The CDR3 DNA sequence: TGTGCCAGCAGCCCCCGGGGGGGCTCCAACACAGATACGCAGTATTTT. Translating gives CASSPRGGSNTDTQYF.

The CDR3 DNA reads as TGCAGTGCCCTTCTAGCGGGGACTAGCACAGATACGCAGTATTTT. Translation: CSALLAGTSTDTQYF. The chain has TRBV20-1 and TRBJ2-3, with 9 bases that match TRBD2. From germline, CDR1 is DFQATT and CDR2 SNEGSKA (reference sequence). This CDR3 has 15 residues. The V gene end was trimmed by 6 bases and the J gene end by 0 bases; junction bases not matched to a gene: 7.

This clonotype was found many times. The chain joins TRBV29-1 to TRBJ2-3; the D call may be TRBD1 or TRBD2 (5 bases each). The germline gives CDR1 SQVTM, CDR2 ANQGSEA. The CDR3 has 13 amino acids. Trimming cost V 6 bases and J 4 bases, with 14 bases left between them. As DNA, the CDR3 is TGCAGCGTCGATCAGTTGGGGGCAGATACGCAGTATTTT. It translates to CSVDQLGADTQYF.

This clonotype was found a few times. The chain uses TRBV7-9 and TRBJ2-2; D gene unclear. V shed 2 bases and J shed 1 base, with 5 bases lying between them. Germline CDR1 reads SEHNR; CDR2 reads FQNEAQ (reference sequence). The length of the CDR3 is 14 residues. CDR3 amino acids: CASSLSRNTGELFF. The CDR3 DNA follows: TGTGCCAGCAGCTTATCCAGGAACACCGGGGAGCTGTTTTTT.